The clone carrying this T cell receptor beta chain was seen just once. As yet, its antigen is unknown. The CDR3 is 13 amino acids. The germline gives CDR1 SGHDT, CDR2 YYEEEE. V gave up 3 bases and J gave up 6 bases, with 13 bases separating them. This entry comes from a study of cytomegalovirus exposure and HLA in healthy donors. General observations from the study: It was found in a later analysis that first-cohort TCR clusters tended to co-occur in the 120 validation repertoires. Most sequenced TCRs were rare (though some public TCRs occurred in many donors). Using the classifier, cytomegalovirus status was reportedly diagnosed with high specificity and sensitivity.

Repertoires were generated with immunoSEQ multiplex PCR, while TCRdb's copy carries only in-frame clones and drops some. In the table there are 95,000 to 150,000 clones, roughly nine tenths of which are singletons. Material for sequencing was PBMCs. The chain uses TRBV5-6 and TRBJ2-7, with D possibly matching TRBD1 (6 bases). The clonotype originates from a woman aged 18-29 years in good health and CMV-seronegative. The CDR3 spells CASSSRGSVEQYF. CDR3 DNA: TGTGCCAGCAGCTCCAGGGGAAGTGTCGAGCAGTACTTC.